The source of this TCR beta chain is a study of post-analysis software for immune sequencing data. Study-level results: Samples from one preparation batch, clustered by F measure, grouped strongly together. Comparison of patients with controls showed about 5 TRBV segments more frequent in patients, TRBV5-6, TRBV5-1 and TRBV20-1 among them.

As regards this clonotype: Its matching antigen is unknown.

The TCR beta cDNA libraries carried unique molecular identifiers. MiXCR was run by TCRdb on the PCR reads, yielding one entry per CDR3 protein. The data hold roughly 670,000 distinct CDR3 sequences, with approximately 60% observed a single time. Between the trimmed V and J ends, which lost 6 bases and 7 bases, there was a span of 21 bases. The CDR3 spans 15 residues. What was sequenced was blood. The chain combines TRBV12-3 or TRBV12-4 with TRBJ1-2; possibly TRBD1 for D (6 bases). This receptor was taken from a girl aged 2-10 years with multiple sclerosis. In DNA form, the CDR3 reads TGTGCCAGCAGCACACCGTACAGGGAGTGGGGTGGCTACACCTTC. Translating it yields CASSTPYREWGGYTF.